This record covers a single T cell receptor (beta chain). Its antigen is undetermined. The V and J ends lost 7 bases and 0 bases respectively, with 7 bases between them. CDR3 length equals 13 residues. The V gene's germline CDR1 is ENHRY and CDR2 SYGVKD. These data are taken from a study of cytomegalovirus exposure and HLA in healthy donors. With 60 Vbeta and 13 Jbeta primers, the PCR was carried out. This table comes from immunoSEQ multiplex PCR, and its TCRdb copy is limited to in-frame clones, with some not included. The sample records roughly 190,000 clones, roughly four fifths being singletons. Study-wide results and caveats: When the data were analyzed later, several of the most significant clusters appeared to be linked to common viral pathogens. Most CMV-associated TCR beta chains appeared HLA-restricted in a later analysis.

Material: PBMCs. The V and J genes are TRBV10-3 and TRBJ1-5, with D possibly TRBD1 on 5 matching bases. The clonotype comes from a middle-aged man in good health and CMV-seropositive. The CDR3 sequence: CAITDNSNQPQHF. DNA of the CDR3: TGTGCCATCACGGACAATAGCAATCAGCCCCAGCATTTT.